This record covers a single T cell receptor beta chain. This sample stems from a study of blood T cell repertoires in COVID-19. About the research overall: Sample material is recorded as cDNA or gDNA derived from T cells, B-cell-depleted T cells, or PBMCs.

This table comes from immunoSEQ multiplex PCR, and its TCRdb copy is limited to in-frame clones, with some not included. The table lists fewer than 50,000 clones, around 83% of them singletons, with about 43% in the top ten. The CDR3 runs to 14 residues. Between the trimmed V and J ends, which lost 0 bases and 4 bases, there was a span of 10 bases. The germline CDR1 and CDR2 sequences are SGHRS and YFSETQ. The chain couples TRBV5-1 to TRBJ1-1; maybe TRBD1 (6 bases). The source material was peripheral blood. The TCR was taken from a woman of 80 years or more with active or convalescent COVID-19. In DNA form, the CDR3 reads TGCGCCAGCAGCTTGGGGGGGCAAGTCACTGAAGCTTTCTTT. This codes for CASSLGGQVTEAFF.